The clone carrying this TCR beta chain was detected only once. The sample is drawn from a study of shared clonotypes between healthy human individuals. Healthy HIV-negative adults without recent acute infections or vaccinations served as donors. There were only Caucasian adults among the donors, and all lived in Nashville, Tennessee. CDR3 length: 12 amino acids. The germline gives CDR1 SGHTA, CDR2 FQGNSA. V lost 3 bases and J lost 6, with 6 bases in between. On sorted subsets, replicate PCRs used roughly 190 ng DNA, or 25,000 to 35,000 T cell genomes. The method was immunoSEQ multiplex PCR; TCRdb's version includes in-frame clones alone and lacks a portion of them. The sample includes millions of clones, approximately 95% seen only once; the top ten take under 0.15%.

The sample consisted of naive CD4+ T cells sorted from blood. Subset described: CD45RA+ positively selected. The source is a man aged 18-30 years in good health. The rearrangement uses TRBV7-2 and TRBJ2-1; D gene unclear. The CDR3 nucleotides are TGTGCCAGCAGCTTTGGACCCAATGAGCAGTTCTTC. Its protein is CASSFGPNEQFF. Complete variable domain (other parts from reference TRBV7-2 and TRBJ2-1): GAGVSQSPSNKVTEKGKDVELRCDPISGHTALYWYRQSLGQGLEFLIYFQGNSAPDKSGLPSDRFSAERTGGSVSTLTIQRTQQEDSAVYLCASSFGPNEQFFGPGTRLTVL.